Below are 18 T cell receptor beta chains sequenced from a single sample in a study of blood T cell repertoires in COVID-19. Here immunoSEQ multiplex PCR was the method, and the copy in TCRdb shows in-frame clones only, minus some. The sample has about 98,000 clones; about four fifths are singletons. Specimen: peripheral blood. The receptor source for this set is a human donor in a cohort sampled during active COVID-19.

J is TRBJ1-1 and V is TRBV5-1; D uncertain. There are 13 residues in the CDR3. V was shortened by 3 bases and J by 1 base, with 7 bases between the two germline ends. Germline CDR1 SGHRS, CDR2 YFSETQ. CDR3: CASSSGWNTEAFF. In DNA form, the CDR3 reads TGCGCCAGCAGCTCCGGTTGGAACACTGAAGCTTTCTTT.

The chain carries TRBV12-3 or TRBV12-4 and TRBJ1-2; D is ambiguous. Trimming removed 1 base from V and 3 bases from J, with 6 bases in between. The CDR3 runs to 13 residues. CDR3 amino acids: CASSLGAYYGYTF. The DNA for the CDR3 is TGTGCCAGCAGTTTAGGGGCGTACTATGGCTACACCTTC.

This chain joins TRBV27 and TRBJ2-7; 14 bases line up with TRBD2. Per germline, CDR1 MNHEY and CDR2 SMNVEV (reference sequence). The ends lost 5 bases at V and 1 base at J; junction bases unmatched: 7. The CDR3 contains 17 residues. CDR3 nucleotides: TGTGCCAGCAGTCCCTGGACTAGCGGGGGGATGTCCTACGAGCAGTACTTC. It codes for CASSPWTSGGMSYEQYF.

The V gene is TRBV2, the J gene TRBJ2-7; a weak D match, TRBD2 (6 bases). CDR1 is SNHLY, CDR2 FYNNEI, per germline. Trimming pared 5 bases from V and 5 bases from J, leaving 10 bases between. CDR3 size: 12 residues. In DNA form, the CDR3 reads TGTGCCAGCAGTAGGGCGGGGAACGAGCAGTACTTC. It yields the protein CASSRAGNEQYF.

This rearrangement joins TRBV2 to TRBJ1-5; D gene unclear. Germline V gives CDR1 SNHLY, CDR2 FYNNEI. V was cut by 8 bases and J by 4 bases, with 12 bases left in between. The CDR3 extends over 13 amino acids. The CDR3 region is CASRGQLNQPQHF. The CDR3 DNA reads TGTGCCAGCCGCGGTCAGTTAAATCAGCCCCAGCATTTT.

V usage is TRBV19 and J usage is TRBJ2-4; TRBD1 might be the D (6 bases). Germline CDR1 and CDR2: LNHDA and SQIVND (reference sequence). V was shortened by 1 base and J by 1 base, with 11 bases between the two germline ends. The CDR3 loop spans 16 amino acids. The CDR3 nucleotides read TGTGCCAGTAGTATAGTAACAGGGCGGGCCAAAAACATTCAGTACTTC. It specifies CASSIVTGRAKNIQYF.

With respect to this clone: At one end, the junction sequence differs from germline, possibly due to a read error. The rearrangement uses TRBV19 and TRBJ2-4; TRBD2 might be the D (7 bases). The CDR3 has 13 residues. The germline CDR1 and CDR2 sequences are LNHDA and SQIVND (reference sequence). CDR3 protein: CASSIGAGAGTDF. The CDR3 DNA sequence: TGTGCCAGTAGTATCGGCGCGGGGGCTGGCACAGACTTC.

V and J are TRBV11-3 and TRBJ2-7; TRBD1 matches at 8 bases. The CDR3 loop spans 15 amino acids. Germline-derived CDR1 and CDR2 are SGHNT and YENEEA. V lost 5 bases, J lost 2 bases, and 8 bases stayed unmatched. CDR3 amino acids: CASSLGGTGAYEQYF. The CDR3 DNA is TGTGCCAGCAGCCTAGGGGGGACAGGAGCCTACGAGCAGTACTTC.

This chain uses TRBV6-6 with TRBJ1-6; maybe TRBD1 (6 bases). This CDR3 spans 13 amino acids. Germline V gene lookup returns CDR1 MNHNY and CDR2 SVGAGI (reference sequence). V was pared by 0 bases and J by 17 bases, with 14 bases between. CDR3 loop: CASSYSRGAPVHF. DNA for the CDR3: TGTGCCAGCAGTTACTCCCGGGGGGCACCGGTCCACTTT.

This clone is a singleton in its sample. This chain joins TRBV7-2 and TRBJ1-2; tentative D call: TRBD1 (5 bases). With 5 bases removed from V and 0 bases from J, the gap between germline ends came to 13 bases. CDR1 and CDR2 from the germline V gene are SGHTA and FQGNSA. This CDR3 has 15 residues. The CDR3 is CASSPRQLPNYGYTF. CDR3 DNA sequence: TGTGCCAGCAGCCCGCGACAGCTACCTAACTATGGCTACACCTTC. The full variable domain, its missing parts supplied by reference TRBV7-2 and TRBJ1-2, is GAGVSQSPSNKVTEKGKDVELRCDPISGHTALYWYRQSLGQGLEFLIYFQGNSAPDKSGLPSDRFSAERTGGSVSTLTIQRTQQEDSAVYLCASSPRQLPNYGYTFGSGTRLTVV.

CDR3 sequence (DNA): TGTGCCAGCAGTCAAACGGGGAATGAAAAACTGTTTTTT. Protein sequence: CASSQTGNEKLFF. This chain links TRBV3-1 (or the pseudogene TRBV3-2) with TRBJ1-4; D is unresolved. Germline V CDR1 and CDR2: LGHDT, YNNKEL (reference sequence). This CDR3 has 13 amino acids. The V and J ends lost 6 bases and 5 bases respectively, with 10 bases between them.

In this sample, this clone turned up once. J is TRBJ2-5 and V is TRBV15, with D perhaps TRBD1 (7 bases). The CDR3 sequence is 16 residues long. V was clipped by 0 bases and J by 5 bases, with 16 bases between them. Germline assignment: CDR1 LNHNV and CDR2 YYDKDF (reference sequence). The DNA for the CDR3 is TGTGCCACCAGCAGAGATTTCGAGGGGGCGGGGGAGACCCAGTACTTC. It yields the protein CATSRDFEGAGETQYF.

The sample holds a few counts of this clone. The J gene is TRBJ1-1, the V gene TRBV15; D is unresolved. V lost 4 bases and J 5 bases, leaving 17 bases between the germline ends. Germline lookup yields CDR1 LNHNV and CDR2 YYDKDF (reference sequence). The CDR3 is made up of 15 amino acids. CDR3 sequence reads: CATSTLDMRRTEAFF. The CDR3 region has the DNA TGTGCCACCAGCACCCTAGATATGAGGCGGACTGAAGCTTTCTTT.

The chain uses TRBV5-6 and TRBJ2-2; 15 nucleotides line up with TRBD2. The V gene's germline CDR1 is SGHDT and CDR2 YYEEEE. The CDR3 extends over 18 amino acids. After removal of 3 bases from V and 6 bases from J, the junction contained 9 bases not matched to a gene. The CDR3 loop is CASSSPRTSGGAAGELFF. CDR3 nucleotide sequence: TGTGCCAGCAGCTCCCCGCGGACTAGCGGGGGGGCCGCCGGGGAGCTGTTTTTT.

V gene TRBV2 combines with J gene TRBJ2-7; D possibly corresponds to TRBD2 (6 bases). Trimming cost V 2 bases and J 9 bases, with 17 bases left between them. This CDR3 is built from 14 residues. Germline loops: CDR1 SNHLY, CDR2 FYNNEI. This CDR3 is CASSETSPLSGQYF. The DNA for the CDR3 is TGTGCCAGCAGTGAAACCTCCCCGCTTAGCGGGCAGTACTTC.

V is TRBV20-1 and J is TRBJ2-3, with D possibly being TRBD2 (6 bases). From germline, CDR1 is DFQATT and CDR2 SNEGSKA (reference sequence). The CDR3 has 15 amino acids. V lost 3 bases and J lost 0, with 13 bases in between. The chain's CDR3 is CSASRPGTSTDTQYF. The CDR3 DNA sequence: TGCAGTGCTAGTAGGCCGGGGACTAGCACAGATACGCAGTATTTT.

The chain combines TRBV2 with TRBJ1-1; TRBD1 aligns across 10 bases. Germline V lookup: CDR1 SNHLY, CDR2 FYNNEI. V shed 5 bases, J shed 4 bases, and the junction held 13 bases outside the gene matches. The CDR3 contains 17 residues. The CDR3 DNA reads TGTGCCAGCAGTACCGGACAGGGGGGAATTTATGGCACTGAAGCTTTCTTT. It codes for CASSTGQGGIYGTEAFF.

The rearrangement uses TRBV5-1 and TRBJ1-3; D uncertain. V was cut by 2 bases and J by 0 bases, with 9 bases left in between. The length of the CDR3 is 15 residues. Germline CDR1 SGHRS, CDR2 YFSETQ. CDR3: CASSFNGDSGNTIYF. The CDR3, as DNA: TGCGCCAGCAGCTTTAACGGAGACTCTGGAAACACCATATATTTT. Variable domain in full (rest from reference TRBV5-1 and TRBJ1-3): KAGVTQTPRYLIKTRGQQVTLSCSPISGHRSVSWYQQTPGQGLQFLFEYFSETQRNKGNFPGRFSGRQFSNSRSEMNVSTLELGDSALYLCASSFNGDSGNTIYFGEGSWLTVV.